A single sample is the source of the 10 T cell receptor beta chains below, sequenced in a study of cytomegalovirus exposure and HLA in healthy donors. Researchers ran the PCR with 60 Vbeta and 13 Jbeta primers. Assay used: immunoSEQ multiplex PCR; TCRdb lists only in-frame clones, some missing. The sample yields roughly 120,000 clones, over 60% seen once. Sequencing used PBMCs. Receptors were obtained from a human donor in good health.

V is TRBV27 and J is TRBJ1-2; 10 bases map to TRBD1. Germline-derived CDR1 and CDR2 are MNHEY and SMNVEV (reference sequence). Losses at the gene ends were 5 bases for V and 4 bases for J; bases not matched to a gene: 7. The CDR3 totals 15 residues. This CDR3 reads CASSVTGTGVYGYTF. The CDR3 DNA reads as TGTGCCAGCAGTGTAACCGGGACAGGGGTCTATGGCTACACCTTC.

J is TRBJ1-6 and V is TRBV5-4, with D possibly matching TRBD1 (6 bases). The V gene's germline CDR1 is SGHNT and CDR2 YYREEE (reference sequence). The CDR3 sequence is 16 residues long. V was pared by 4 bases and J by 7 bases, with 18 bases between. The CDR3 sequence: CASSDGGRRENSPLHF. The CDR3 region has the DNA TGTGCCAGCAGCGACGGGGGGCGTAGGGAGAATTCACCCCTCCACTTT.

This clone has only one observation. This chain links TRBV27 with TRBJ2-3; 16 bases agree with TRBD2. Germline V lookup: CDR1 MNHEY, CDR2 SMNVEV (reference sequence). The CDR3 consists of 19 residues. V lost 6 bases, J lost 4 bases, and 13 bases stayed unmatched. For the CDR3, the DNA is TGTGCCAGCAGCCAGGGACTAGCGGGGGGGATTTACAGAGCAGATACGCAGTATTTT. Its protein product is CASSQGLAGGIYRADTQYF.

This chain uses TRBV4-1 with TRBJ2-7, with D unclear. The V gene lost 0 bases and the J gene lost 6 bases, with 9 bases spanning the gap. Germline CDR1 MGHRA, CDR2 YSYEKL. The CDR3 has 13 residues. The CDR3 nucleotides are TGCGCCAGCAGCCAAGATCTGGCGGCCGAGCAGTACTTC. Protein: CASSQDLAAEQYF.

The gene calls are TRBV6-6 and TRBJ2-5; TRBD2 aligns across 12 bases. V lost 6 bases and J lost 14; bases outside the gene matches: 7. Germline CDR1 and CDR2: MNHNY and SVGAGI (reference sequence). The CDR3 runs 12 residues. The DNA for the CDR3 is TGTGCCAGCAGCTCCGGACTAGCGGGACTTTACTTC. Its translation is CASSSGLAGLYF.

CDR3 region: CASSPYTSGAYNEQFF. The CDR3, as DNA: TGTGCCAGCAGCCCTTATACCAGCGGGGCCTACAATGAGCAGTTCTTC. The V call is TRBV5-6, the J call TRBJ2-1, with 7 bases that match TRBD2. V was pared by 4 bases and J by 2 bases, with 9 bases of the junction left unmatched. The germline V gene has CDR1 SGHDT and CDR2 YYEEEE. This CDR3 is 16 amino acids long.

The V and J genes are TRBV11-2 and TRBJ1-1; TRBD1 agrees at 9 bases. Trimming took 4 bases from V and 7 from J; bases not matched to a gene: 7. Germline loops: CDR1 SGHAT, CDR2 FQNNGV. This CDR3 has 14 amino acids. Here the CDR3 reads CASSYVSGQGEAFF. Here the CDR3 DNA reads TGTGCCAGCAGCTATGTATCGGGACAGGGTGAAGCTTTCTTT. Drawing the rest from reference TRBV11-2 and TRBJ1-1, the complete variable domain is EAGVAQSPRYKIIEKRQSVAFWCNPISGHATLYWYQQILGQGPKLLIQFQNNGVVDDSQLPKDRFSAERLKGVDSTLKIQPAKLEDSAVYLCASSYVSGQGEAFFGQGTRLTVV.

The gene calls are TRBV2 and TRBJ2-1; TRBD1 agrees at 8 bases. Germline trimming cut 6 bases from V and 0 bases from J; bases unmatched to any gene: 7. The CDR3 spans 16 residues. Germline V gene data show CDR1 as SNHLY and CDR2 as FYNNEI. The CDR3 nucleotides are TGTGCCAGCAGCGAGAGACAGGGGAGCTCCTACAATGAGCAGTTCTTC. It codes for CASSERQGSSYNEQFF.

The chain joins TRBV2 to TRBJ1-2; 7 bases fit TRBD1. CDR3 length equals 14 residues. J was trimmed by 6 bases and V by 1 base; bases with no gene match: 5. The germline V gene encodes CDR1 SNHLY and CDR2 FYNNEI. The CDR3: CASSEGGGFDGYTF. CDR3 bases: TGTGCCAGCAGTGAAGGAGGGGGCTTCGATGGCTACACCTTC.

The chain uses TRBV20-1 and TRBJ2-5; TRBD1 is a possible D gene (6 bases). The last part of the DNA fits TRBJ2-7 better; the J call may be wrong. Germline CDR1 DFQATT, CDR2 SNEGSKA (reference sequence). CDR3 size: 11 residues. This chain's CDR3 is CSAGQIDEQYF. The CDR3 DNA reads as TGCAGTGCAGGACAGATCGACGAGCAGTACTTC.